A selection of T cell receptor beta chains follows, all from one sample in a study of early stage breast cancer tumors. The method was immunoSEQ multiplex PCR; TCRdb's version includes in-frame clones alone and lacks a portion of them. The table lists more than 65,000 clones, roughly 80% of them singletons. Specimen: blood. The receptors originated from a person in their forties with breast cancer. The CDR3 runs from the conserved cysteine through the conserved F or W. D genes are given only for firm matches. A clone size is listed for some rows: how often the clone was seen (once, few, many), or a class if it is expanded.

clone_size j_call d_call v_call cdr3_nt cdr3_aa
- TRBJ2-2 - TRBV28 TGTGCCAGCAGTTTTGGACAAGACACCGGGGAGCTGTTTTTT CASSFGQDTGELFF
- TRBJ2-3 TRBD1 TRBV11-2 TGTGCCAGCAGCCCAGGGACAGTCACAGATACGCAGTATTTT CASSPGTVTDTQYF
- TRBJ2-7 - TRBV6-1 TGTGCCAGCGACCTTGGGGGGATCTCCTACGAGCAGTACTTC CASDLGGISYEQYF
- TRBJ1-2 - TRBV21-1 TGTGCCAGCAGCAAGAGGATTCTGGGTCGTGGGCGACTCTATGGCTACACCTTC CASSKRILGRGRLYGYTF
- TRBJ2-3 TRBD1 TRBV28 TGTGCCAGCATAACAGGGGCCACAGATACGCAGTATTTT CASITGATDTQYF
- TRBJ1-3 - TRBV12-5 TGTGCTAGTGGTTTGGTACTGGGGATGGAAGGGACTTCTGGAAACACCATATATTTT CASGLVLGMEGTSGNTIYF
- TRBJ1-5 TRBD1 TRBV28 TGTGCCAGCAGTCGATATGGACAGGGGGCTAATCAGCCCCAGCATTTT CASSRYGQGANQPQHF
- TRBJ1-1 TRBD1 TRBV18 TGTGCCAGCTCACGACAGGGGGCCTCTGGGAACACTGAAGCTTTCTTT CASSRQGASGNTEAFF
- TRBJ1-3 - TRBV5-1 TGCGCCAGCAGCTTGGACGGGCAGGGAAGCTCTGGAAACACCATATATTTT CASSLDGQGSSGNTIYF
once TRBJ2-5 - TRBV6-5 TGTGCCAGCAGTTATCGGGTAGGGATGGGGCAAGAGACCCAGTACTTC CASSYRVGMGQETQYF
- TRBJ2-3 - TRBV10-1 TGCGCCAGCAGTGAGTCCAGGAATACGCAGTATTTT CASSESRNTQYF
- TRBJ2-3 - TRBV9 TGTGCCAGCAGCGTAGGGATAGCGGGCACAGATACGCAGTATTTT CASSVGIAGTDTQYF
- TRBJ1-1 TRBD1 TRBV28 TGTGCCAGCACCTTGGGAGGGGGCCACACTGAAGCTTTCTTT CASTLGGGHTEAFF
- TRBJ2-3 - TRBV28 TGTGCCAGCAGCCCGCTCGGGGGAGCTCCGAGCACAGATACGCAGTATTTT CASSPLGGAPSTDTQYF
- TRBJ1-1 TRBD1 TRBV29-1 TGCAGCGTTACAGGGGGAGCTGAAGCTTTCTTT CSVTGGAEAFF
- TRBJ1-5 - TRBV6-1 TGTGCCAGCAGTGAAGTGGTCGGAAATAGCAATCAGCCCCAGCATTTT CASSEVVGNSNQPQHF
- TRBJ1-5 - TRBV6-1 TGTGCCAGCAGTGAAGCCGGGCAGGGTTGGAATCAGCCCCAGCATTTT CASSEAGQGWNQPQHF
few TRBJ2-6 - TRBV28 TGTGCCAGCTCCGGAGGGCAGGGCTACTCTGGGGCCAACGTCCTGACTTTC CASSGGQGYSGANVLTF
- TRBJ2-1 TRBD2 TRBV30 TGTGCCTGGAGTGAATCCCCTGGGACTAGCGGGCCTAATGAGCAGTTCTTC CAWSESPGTSGPNEQFF
once TRBJ1-1 - TRBV28 TGTGCCAGCAGGGAGGGAGGGAACACTGAAGCTTTCTTT CASREGGNTEAFF
- TRBJ2-7 TRBD2 TRBV6-5 TGTGCCAGCAGTTACTCGACTAGCGGGAGCTCCTACGAGCAGTACTTC CASSYSTSGSSYEQYF
- TRBJ1-1 - TRBV6-1 TGTGCCAGCAGTCTTAACGCGGGTATGAACACTGAAGCTTTCTTT CASSLNAGMNTEAFF